This T cell receptor (beta chain) was recovered during a study of PD-1 blockade in classical Hodgkin lymphoma. Using immunoSEQ multiplex PCR, the repertoire was profiled, and TCRdb retains in-frame clones only, with some absent. The sample yields approximately 96,000 clones, 93% seen once. The V and J ends lost 9 bases and 10 bases, in that order; junction bases with no gene match: 16. CDR3 length: 15 amino acids. The germline V gene encodes CDR1 MGHDK and CDR2 SYGVNS. The sample's time point: cycle 4 day 1 (C4D1), after five to seven weeks of nivolumab. Each patient experienced a relapse that followed autologous stem cell transplantation, and brentuximab vedotin exposure varied.

This sequence was found in a human donor with classical Hodgkin lymphoma. This material consisted of peripheral blood mononuclear cells (PBMCs), taken before the fourth cycle of nivolumab. This chain links TRBV25-1 with TRBJ2-1; 9 nucleotides agree with TRBD2. The CDR3 loop reads CASKIAGASQGEQFF. CDR3 bases: TGTGCCAGTAAAATAGCGGGAGCCTCCCAGGGAGAGCAGTTCTTC.